One T cell receptor (beta chain) is described in this entry. The antigen is not known. There are 13 residues in the CDR3. Germline V gives CDR1 MNHEY, CDR2 SVGAGI. Trimming pared 0 bases from V and 6 bases from J, leaving 7 bases between. These data come from a study of cytomegalovirus exposure and HLA in healthy donors. Primers: 60 Vbeta forward and 13 Jbeta reverse. Sequencing used immunoSEQ multiplex PCR; TCRdb keeps in-frame clones, though not all of them. The top ten hold over 1.5% of the sample, which has about 150,000 clones, roughly 83% seen once. Whole-study results and caveats: A later analysis found most CMV-associated TCR beta chains apparently HLA-restricted.

This chain joins TRBV6-5 and TRBJ2-3, with D unclear. Material for sequencing was PBMCs. The clonotype was recovered from a woman between 18 and 30 years old in good health and CMV-seronegative. CDR3 loop: CASSYSFADTQYF. In DNA form, the CDR3 reads TGTGCCAGCAGTTACTCCTTCGCGGATACGCAGTATTTT.